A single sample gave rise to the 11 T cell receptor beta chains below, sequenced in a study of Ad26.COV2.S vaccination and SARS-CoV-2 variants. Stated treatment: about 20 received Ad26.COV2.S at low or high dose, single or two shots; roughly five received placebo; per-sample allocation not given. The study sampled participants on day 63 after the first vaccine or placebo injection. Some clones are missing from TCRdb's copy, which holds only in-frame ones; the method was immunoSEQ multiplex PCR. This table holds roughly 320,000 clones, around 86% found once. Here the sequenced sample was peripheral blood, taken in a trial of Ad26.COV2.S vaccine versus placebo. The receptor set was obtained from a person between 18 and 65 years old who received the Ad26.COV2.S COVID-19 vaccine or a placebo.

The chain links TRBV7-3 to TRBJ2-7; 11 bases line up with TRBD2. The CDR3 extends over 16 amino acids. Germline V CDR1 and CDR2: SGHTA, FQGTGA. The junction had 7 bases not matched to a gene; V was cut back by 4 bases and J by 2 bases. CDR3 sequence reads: CASSSRLAGNTYEQYF. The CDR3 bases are TGTGCCAGCAGCTCGCGACTAGCGGGGAATACCTACGAGCAGTACTTC.

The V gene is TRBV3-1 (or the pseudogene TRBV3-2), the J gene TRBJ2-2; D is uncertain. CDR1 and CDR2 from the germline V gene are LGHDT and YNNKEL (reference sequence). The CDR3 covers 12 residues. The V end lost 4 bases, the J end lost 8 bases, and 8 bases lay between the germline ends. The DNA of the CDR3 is TGTGCCAGCAGCCTCGAAGAGGGGGAGCTGTTTTTT. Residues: CASSLEEGELFF.

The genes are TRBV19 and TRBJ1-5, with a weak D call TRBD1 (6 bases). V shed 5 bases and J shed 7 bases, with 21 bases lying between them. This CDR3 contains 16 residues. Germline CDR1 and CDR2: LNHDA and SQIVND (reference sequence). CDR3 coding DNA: TGTGCCAGTAGTGACCGAGGGGGGGTAATGGGGCAGCCCCAGCATTTT. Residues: CASSDRGGVMGQPQHF.

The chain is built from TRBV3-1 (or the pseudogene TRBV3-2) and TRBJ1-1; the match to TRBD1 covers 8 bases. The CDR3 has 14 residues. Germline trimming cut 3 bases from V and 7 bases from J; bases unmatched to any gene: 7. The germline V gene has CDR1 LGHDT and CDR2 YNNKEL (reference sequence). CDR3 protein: CASSHADRESEAFF. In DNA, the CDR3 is TGTGCCAGCAGCCATGCGGACAGGGAAAGTGAAGCTTTCTTT.

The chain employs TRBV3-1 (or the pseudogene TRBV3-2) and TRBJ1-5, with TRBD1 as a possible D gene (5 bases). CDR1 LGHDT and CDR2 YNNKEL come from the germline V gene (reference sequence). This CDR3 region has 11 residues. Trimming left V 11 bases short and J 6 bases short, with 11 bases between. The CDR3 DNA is TGTGCCGCCGGGGCGCCTCAGCCCCAGCATTTT. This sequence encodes CAAGAPQPQHF.

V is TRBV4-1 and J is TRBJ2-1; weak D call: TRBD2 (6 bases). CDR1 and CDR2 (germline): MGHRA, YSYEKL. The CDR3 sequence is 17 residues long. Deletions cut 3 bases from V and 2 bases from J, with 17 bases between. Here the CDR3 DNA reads TGCGCCAGCAGCCATCGAGGGCCGGGACTGACCTACAATGAGCAGTTCTTC. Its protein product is CASSHRGPGLTYNEQFF.

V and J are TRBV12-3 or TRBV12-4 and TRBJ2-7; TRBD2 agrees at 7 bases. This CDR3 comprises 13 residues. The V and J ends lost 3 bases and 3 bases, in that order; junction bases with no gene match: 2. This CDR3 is CASSFGGGYEQYF. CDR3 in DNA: TGTGCCAGCAGTTTCGGCGGGGGCTACGAGCAGTACTTC.

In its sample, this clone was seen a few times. DNA for the CDR3: TGTGCCAGCAGTTACTCTGGGGGCCCAGCGGGCACTGAAGCTTTCTTT. As protein: CASSYSGGPAGTEAFF. The chain joins TRBV6-6 to TRBJ1-1, with TRBD1 as a possible D gene (6 bases). V gave up 0 bases and J gave up 4 bases, with 15 bases separating them. Germline V CDR1 and CDR2: MNHNY, SVGAGI (reference sequence). The CDR3 runs 16 residues.

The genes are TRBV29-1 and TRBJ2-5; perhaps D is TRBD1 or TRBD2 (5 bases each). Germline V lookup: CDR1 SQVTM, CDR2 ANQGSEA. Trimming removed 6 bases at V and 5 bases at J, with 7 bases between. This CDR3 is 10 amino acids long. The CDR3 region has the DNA TGCAGCGTGGGGGAGGAGACCCAGTACTTC. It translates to CSVGEETQYF.

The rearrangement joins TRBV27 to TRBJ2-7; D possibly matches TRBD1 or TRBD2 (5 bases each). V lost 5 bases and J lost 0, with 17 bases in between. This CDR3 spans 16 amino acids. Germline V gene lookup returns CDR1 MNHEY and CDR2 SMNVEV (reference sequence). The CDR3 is CASSKGWGSSSYEQYF. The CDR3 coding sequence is TGTGCCAGCAGTAAAGGGTGGGGGTCCAGCTCCTACGAGCAGTACTTC.

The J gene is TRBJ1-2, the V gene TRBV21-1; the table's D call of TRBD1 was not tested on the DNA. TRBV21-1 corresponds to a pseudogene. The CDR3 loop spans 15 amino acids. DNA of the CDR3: TGTGCCAGCAGCAAAAGACAGGAGTGCGTCTATGGCTACACCTTC. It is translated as CASSKRQECVYGYTF.